In its sample, the clone carrying this T cell receptor beta chain was seen many times. The antigen remains unidentified. The data were obtained in a study of T-cell reconstitution after alpha-beta-depleted transplantation in children. Study observations and caveats: Fresh T-cell production supplied most of the T-cell counts and diversity seen one year after transplant. Some patients owed their high day-60 TCRbeta diversity to surviving recipient T cells and thymic progenitors.

During its preparation, the TCRbeta library received unique molecular identifiers. TCRdb re-called the PCR reads with MiXCR, one entry per CDR3 protein. The sample has roughly 100,000 distinct CDR3 sequences; about 6.8% are singletons. Here the sequenced sample was PBMCs, taken before TCRalphabeta/CD19-depleted stem cell transplant. This clonotype was sampled from a boy aged 2 to 10 with acute lymphoblastic leukemia, due to receive a stem cell transplant.

DNA of the CDR3: TGTGCCAGCAGCCAGAATTCCGGGACAGCGAATGAAAAACTGTTTTTT. It is translated as CASSQNSGTANEKLFF. V and J are TRBV7-9 and TRBJ1-4, with 7 bases fitting TRBD1. CDR3 length: 16 residues. From germline, CDR1 is SEHNR and CDR2 FQNEAQ (reference sequence). V lost 5 bases and J lost 5; bases outside the gene matches: 11. Based on the CDR3 plus reference TRBV7-9 and TRBJ1-4, the full variable domain is DTGVSQNPRHKITKRGQNVTFRCDPISEHNRLYWYRQTLGQGPEFLTYFQNEAQLEKSRLLSDRFSAERPKGSFSTLEIQRTEQGDSAMYLCASSQNSGTANEKLFFGSGTQLSVL.